This record concerns one TCR beta chain sequence. The antigen is undetermined. Extracted total RNA amounted to at least 5.5 micrograms for each sample. The source of the sample is a study of blood T cells in healthy people across ages. Study-wide findings and caveats: Among long-lived donors, naive CD4+ cells were more numerous and diversity higher than in aged donors.

It was with a sample-barcoded 5' primer and a J-beta primer mix that a second PCR of roughly 7 to 12 cycles was run. Template switching added a 12-random-nucleotide identifier to every cDNA molecule. Each CDR3 protein gets one entry after TCRdb re-called the 5' RACE reads with MiXCR. The sample yields hundreds of thousands of distinct CDR3 sequences, roughly 53% seen once. The V gene's germline CDR1 is SQVTM and CDR2 ANQGSEA. Trimming took 0 bases from V and 0 from J, leaving 6 bases between them. The CDR3 loop spans 13 amino acids. The source of this sequence is a man aged 55-75 years in good health. Sample: blood. V gene TRBV29-1 combines with J gene TRBJ2-7, with unresolved D. CDR3 DNA: TGCAGCGTTGAAGATCCTAGCTCCTACGAGCAGTACTTC. It yields the protein CSVEDPSSYEQYF.